The 14 T cell receptor beta chains reported below all come from one sample, sequenced in a study of regulatory T cells in long-lasting Graves disease. Researchers made TCR beta libraries by using iRepertoire HTBI primers and running Arm-PCR on CDR3 regions. TCRdb reanalysed the multiplex PCR reads using MiXCR and keeps one entry per CDR3 protein. Counted here are about 370,000 distinct CDR3 sequences, about 16% occurring once; the ten biggest clones make up over 20%. The time point is: newly diagnosed GD, antithyroid drugs for less than 3 months. The TCR library used RNA extracted from PBMCs. The material was peripheral blood mononuclear cells (PBMCs), obtained at new diagnosis, from a patient treated with antithyroid drugs. The receptor set was obtained from a female donor with Graves disease.

This clonotype was detected many times. This chain links TRBV6-5 with TRBJ2-1; D remains unclear. Trimming pared 3 bases from V and 2 bases from J, leaving 11 bases between. The CDR3 extends over 15 amino acids. Germline CDR1 and CDR2: MNHEY and SVGAGI. The CDR3 sequence: CASSYYDLPYNEQFF. In DNA form, the CDR3 reads TGTGCCAGCAGTTATTATGACCTACCCTACAATGAGCAGTTCTTC.

This clonotype was seen at least ten times. The chain recombines TRBV10-3 with TRBJ2-2, with 7 nucleotides matching TRBD2. The V and J ends lost 2 bases and 6 bases, in that order; junction bases with no gene match: 12. Germline V CDR1 and CDR2: ENHRY, SYGVKD. The CDR3 has 17 residues. CDR3 residues: CAISEPKRDLLPGELFF. CDR3 nucleotides: TGTGCCATCAGTGAGCCCAAGCGGGACCTCCTGCCCGGGGAGCTGTTTTTT.

This clonotype was recorded at least ten times. The chain joins TRBV30 to TRBJ2-7; 7 bases fit TRBD2. Germline CDR1 reads GTSNPN; CDR2 reads SVGIG (reference sequence). CDR3 length: 12 residues. V lost 2 bases and J lost 6; bases outside the gene matches: 4. CDR3 sequence reads: CAWSRGEAEQYF. CDR3 coding DNA: TGTGCCTGGAGTCGGGGGGAAGCCGAGCAGTACTTC.

This clonotype was detected ten times or more. The V call is TRBV10-3, the J call TRBJ2-5; D gene unclear. V was shortened by 4 bases and J by 4 bases, with 7 bases between the two germline ends. CDR3 length: 12 amino acids. Germline lookup yields CDR1 ENHRY and CDR2 SYGVKD. The CDR3 reads CAISGGGETQYF. The CDR3 DNA sequence: TGTGCCATCAGTGGTGGCGGAGAGACCCAGTACTTC.

Worth noting for this clonotype: A read error may account for a junction end that differs from germline. This sequence joins TRBV12-3 or TRBV12-4 and TRBJ1-2, with a weak D call TRBD1 (6 bases). The CDR3 length is 14 residues. The CDR3 region has the DNA TGTGCCAGCAATTTAGGGGGTTTAGGCTATGGCTACACCTTC. Translating gives CASNLGGLGYGYTF.

This clonotype was detected ten times or more. The V and J genes are TRBV20-1 and TRBJ2-1, with D maybe TRBD2 (5 bases). With 4 bases removed from V and 5 bases from J, the gap between germline ends came to 18 bases. Germline CDR1 is DFQATT and CDR2 is SNEGSKA (reference sequence). The CDR3 totals 15 residues. The CDR3 coding sequence is TGCAGTGCTAATGCACTGGGTAAGAGGGACAATGAGCAGTTCTTC. It encodes CSANALGKRDNEQFF.

In this sample, this clonotype turned up a few times. The chain has TRBV11-3 and TRBJ2-2; perhaps TRBD2 as D (6 bases). The length of the CDR3 is 15 residues. V lost 8 bases and J lost 7, with 20 bases in between. CDR1 is SGHNT, CDR2 YENEEA, per germline. CDR3 in DNA: TGTGCCAGCTCGCACCGGGACTGGTATAGCGGGGAGCTGTTTTTT. It encodes CASSHRDWYSGELFF.

The chain carries TRBV29-1 and TRBJ2-3; 9 bases line up with TRBD2. J gave up 2 bases and V 4 bases, and 7 bases lay outside the gene matches. This CDR3 spans 15 amino acids. Germline V gives CDR1 SQVTM, CDR2 ANQGSEA. This CDR3 is CSVVQAGGSTDTQYF. Here the CDR3 DNA reads TGCAGCGTTGTCCAAGCGGGAGGTTCCACAGATACGCAGTATTTT.

This clonotype has at least ten counts. The V call is TRBV6-4, the J call TRBJ2-3, with TRBD2 identical over 14 bases. In germline, CDR1 is MRHNA, CDR2 SNTAGT. CDR3 length: 17 residues. With 0 bases clipped from V and 1 base from J, the junction kept 0 bases outside the gene matches. The CDR3 nucleotides are TGTGCCAGCAGTGACTCGACTAGCGGGGGGGGCACAGATACGCAGTATTTT. This translates into CASSDSTSGGGTDTQYF.

Many counts were recorded for this clonotype. The J gene is TRBJ1-1, the V gene TRBV12-3 or TRBV12-4, with D uncertain. There are 13 residues in the CDR3. V was clipped by 2 bases and J by 6 bases, with 10 bases between them. Here the CDR3 DNA reads TGTGCCAGCAGTTTAAAGGGTTTTGCTGAAGCTTTCTTT. Its protein product is CASSLKGFAEAFF.

Note on this clonotype: Possible read error: a much larger clone is one base away. The DNA of the CDR3 is TGTGCCGCCAGCGGGCAGATGAGGGACAATGAGCAGTTCTTC. It encodes CAASGQMRDNEQFF. This chain joins TRBV24-1 and TRBJ2-1; D possibly corresponds to TRBD2 (6 bases). Germline values: CDR1 KGHDR, CDR2 SFDVKD. This CDR3 contains 14 residues.

There are many counts of this clonotype. This chain joins TRBV7-2 and TRBJ2-3; tentative D call: TRBD2 (7 bases). From germline, CDR1 is SGHTA and CDR2 FQGNSA. V was trimmed by 4 bases and J by 4 bases, leaving 15 bases between them. The length of the CDR3 is 15 residues. CDR3 protein: CASSWLAGAADTQYF. The CDR3 DNA is TGTGCCAGCAGCTGGCTTGCGGGGGCCGCAGATACGCAGTATTTT.

This clonotype was picked up many times. This sequence joins TRBV9 and TRBJ2-1, with a tentative D call TRBD2 (5 bases). Trimming removed 0 bases from V and 4 bases from J, with 11 bases in between. CDR1 SGDLS and CDR2 YYNGEE come from the germline V gene. CDR3 size: 15 residues. CDR3: CASSVVPGTYNEQFF. Here the CDR3 DNA reads TGTGCCAGCAGCGTAGTACCGGGAACTTACAATGAGCAGTTCTTC.

This clonotype occurred a few times. V gene TRBV9 combines with J gene TRBJ1-5, with 8 nucleotides matching TRBD1. The CDR3 sequence is 15 residues long. Germline trimming cut 1 base from V and 7 bases from J; bases unmatched to any gene: 7. Per germline, CDR1 SGDLS and CDR2 YYNGEE. CDR3 bases: TGTGCCAGCAGCGTATGGGACAGGAGGGAACAGCCCCAGCATTTT. It translates to CASSVWDRREQPQHF.